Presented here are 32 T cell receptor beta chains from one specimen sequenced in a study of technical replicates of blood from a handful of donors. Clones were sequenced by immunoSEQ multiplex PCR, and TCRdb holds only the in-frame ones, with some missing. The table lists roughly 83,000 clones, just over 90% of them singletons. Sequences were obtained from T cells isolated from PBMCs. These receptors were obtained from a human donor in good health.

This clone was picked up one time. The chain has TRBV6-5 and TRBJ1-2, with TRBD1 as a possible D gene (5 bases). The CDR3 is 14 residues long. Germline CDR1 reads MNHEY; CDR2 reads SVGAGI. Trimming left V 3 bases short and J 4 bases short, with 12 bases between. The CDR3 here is CASSYTDSSYGYTF. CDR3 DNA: TGTGCCAGCAGTTATACCGACAGCTCCTATGGCTACACCTTC.

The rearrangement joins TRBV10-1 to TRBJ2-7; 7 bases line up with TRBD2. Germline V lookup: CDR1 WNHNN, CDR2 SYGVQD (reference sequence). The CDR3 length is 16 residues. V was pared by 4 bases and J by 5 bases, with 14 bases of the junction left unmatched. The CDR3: CASSAVAREGLDEQYF. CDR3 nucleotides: TGCGCCAGCAGTGCTGTGGCCAGGGAGGGTCTGGACGAGCAGTACTTC.

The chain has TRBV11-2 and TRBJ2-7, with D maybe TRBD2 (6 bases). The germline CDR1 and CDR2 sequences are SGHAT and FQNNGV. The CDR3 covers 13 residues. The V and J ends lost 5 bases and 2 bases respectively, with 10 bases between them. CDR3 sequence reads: CASSLGEAYEQYF. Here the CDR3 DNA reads TGTGCCAGCAGCCTTGGGGAGGCCTACGAGCAGTACTTC.

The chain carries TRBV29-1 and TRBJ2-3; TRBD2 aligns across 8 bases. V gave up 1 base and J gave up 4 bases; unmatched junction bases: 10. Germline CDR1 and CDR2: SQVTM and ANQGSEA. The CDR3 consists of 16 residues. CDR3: CSVEAQREFGADTQYF. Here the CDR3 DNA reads TGCAGCGTTGAAGCCCAGCGGGAGTTTGGGGCAGATACGCAGTATTTT.

CDR3 in amino acids: CASSLELADYNEQFF. The CDR3 DNA sequence: TGCGCCAGCAGCTTGGAACTAGCGGACTACAATGAGCAGTTCTTC. V is TRBV5-1 and J is TRBJ2-1; 8 nucleotides line up with TRBD2. In germline, CDR1 is SGHRS, CDR2 YFSETQ. The CDR3 is 15 amino acids. The V segment lost 0 bases and the J segment 3 bases; nucleotides outside the gene matches: 2.

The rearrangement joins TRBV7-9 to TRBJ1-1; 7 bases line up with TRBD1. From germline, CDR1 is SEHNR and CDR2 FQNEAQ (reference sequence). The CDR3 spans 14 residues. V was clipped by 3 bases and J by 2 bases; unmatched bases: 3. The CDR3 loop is CASSLGQLNTEAFF. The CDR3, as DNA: TGTGCCAGCAGCTTGGGACAGCTAAACACTGAAGCTTTCTTT.

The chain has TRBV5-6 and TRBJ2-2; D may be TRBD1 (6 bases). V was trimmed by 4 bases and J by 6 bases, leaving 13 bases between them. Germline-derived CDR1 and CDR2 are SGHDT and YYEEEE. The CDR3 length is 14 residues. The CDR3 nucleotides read TGTGCCAGCAGCAAACAGGGTAGTGCCGGGGAGCTGTTTTTT. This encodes CASSKQGSAGELFF. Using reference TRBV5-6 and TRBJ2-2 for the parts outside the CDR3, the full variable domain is DAGVTQSPTHLIKTRGQQVTLRCSPKSGHDTVSWYQQALGQGPQFIFQYYEEEERQRGNFPDRFSGHQFPNYSSELNVNALLLGDSALYLCASSKQGSAGELFFGEGSRLTVL.

CDR3 amino acids: CASSLVSGRTDTQYF. CDR3 in DNA: TGTGCCAGCAGCTTAGTCAGCGGGAGAACAGATACGCAGTATTTT. V gene TRBV7-9 combines with J gene TRBJ2-3, with TRBD2 matching over 8 bases. Germline values: CDR1 SEHNR, CDR2 FQNEAQ (reference sequence). The CDR3 has 15 residues. With V trimmed by 1 base and J by 3 bases, 3 bases remained unmatched.

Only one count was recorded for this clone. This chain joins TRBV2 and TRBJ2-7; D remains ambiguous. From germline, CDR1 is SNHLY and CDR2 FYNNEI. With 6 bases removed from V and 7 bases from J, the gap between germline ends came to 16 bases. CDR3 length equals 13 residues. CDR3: CASRSVPYSEQYF. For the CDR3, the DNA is TGTGCCAGCAGGTCGGTTCCCTACAGTGAGCAGTACTTC.

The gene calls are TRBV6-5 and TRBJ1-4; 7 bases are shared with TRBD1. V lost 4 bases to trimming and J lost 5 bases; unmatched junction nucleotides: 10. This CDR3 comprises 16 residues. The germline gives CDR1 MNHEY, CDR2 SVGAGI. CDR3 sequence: CASSFRGTASNEKLFF. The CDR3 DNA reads TGTGCCAGCAGTTTCAGGGGGACTGCGTCAAATGAAAAACTGTTTTTT.

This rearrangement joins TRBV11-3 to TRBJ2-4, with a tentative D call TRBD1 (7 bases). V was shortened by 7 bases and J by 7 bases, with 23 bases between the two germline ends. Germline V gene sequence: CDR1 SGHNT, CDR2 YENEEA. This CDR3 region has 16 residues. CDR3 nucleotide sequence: TGTGCCAGCACCTCCATTAAAGGAGGGGGCGAGAACATTCAGTACTTC. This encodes CASTSIKGGGENIQYF.

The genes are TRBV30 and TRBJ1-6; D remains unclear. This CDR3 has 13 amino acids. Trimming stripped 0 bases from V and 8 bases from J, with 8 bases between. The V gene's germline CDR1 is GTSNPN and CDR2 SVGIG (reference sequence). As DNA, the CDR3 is TGTGCCTGGAGTGTACTTGGTTATTCACCCCTCCACTTT. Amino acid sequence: CAWSVLGYSPLHF.

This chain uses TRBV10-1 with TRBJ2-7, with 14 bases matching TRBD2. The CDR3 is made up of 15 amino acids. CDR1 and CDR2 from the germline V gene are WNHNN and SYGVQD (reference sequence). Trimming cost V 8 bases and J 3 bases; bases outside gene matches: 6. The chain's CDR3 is CASGKGTSGSYEQYF. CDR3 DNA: TGCGCCAGCGGAAAGGGGACTAGCGGGAGCTACGAGCAGTACTTC.

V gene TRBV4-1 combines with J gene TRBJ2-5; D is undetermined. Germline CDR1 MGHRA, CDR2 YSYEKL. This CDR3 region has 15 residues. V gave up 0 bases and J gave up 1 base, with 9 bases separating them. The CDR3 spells CASSQDFPFQETQYF. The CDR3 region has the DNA TGCGCCAGCAGCCAAGATTTCCCATTCCAAGAGACCCAGTACTTC.

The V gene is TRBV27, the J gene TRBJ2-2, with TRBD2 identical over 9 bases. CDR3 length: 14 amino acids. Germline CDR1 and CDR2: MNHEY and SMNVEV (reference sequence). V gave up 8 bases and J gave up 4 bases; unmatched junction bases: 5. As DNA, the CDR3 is TGTGCCAGCTATAGCGGGGGAGGCACCGGGGAGCTGTTTTTT. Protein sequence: CASYSGGGTGELFF.

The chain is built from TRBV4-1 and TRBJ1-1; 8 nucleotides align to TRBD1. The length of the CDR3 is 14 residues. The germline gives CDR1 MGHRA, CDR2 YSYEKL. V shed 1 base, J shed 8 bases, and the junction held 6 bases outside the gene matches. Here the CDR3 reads CASSQGQGRMEAFF. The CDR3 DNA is TGCGCCAGCAGCCAAGGACAGGGGCGGATGGAAGCTTTCTTT.

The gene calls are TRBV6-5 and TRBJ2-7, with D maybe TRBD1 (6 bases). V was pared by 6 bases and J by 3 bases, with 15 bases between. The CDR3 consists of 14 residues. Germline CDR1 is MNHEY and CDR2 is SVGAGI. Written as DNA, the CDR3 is TGTGCCAGCAGATCTTGGGACATGAACTACGAGCAGTACTTC. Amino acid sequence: CASRSWDMNYEQYF.

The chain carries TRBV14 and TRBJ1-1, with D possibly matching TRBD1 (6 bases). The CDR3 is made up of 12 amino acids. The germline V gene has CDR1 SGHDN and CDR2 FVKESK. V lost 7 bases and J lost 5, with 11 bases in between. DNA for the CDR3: TGTGCCAGCACGGGGGGGCAGACTGAAGCTTTCTTT. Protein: CASTGGQTEAFF.

The CDR3 loop is CASQGGASEDQETQYF. In nucleotides, the CDR3 is TGTGCCAGCCAGGGTGGGGCTAGCGAGGACCAAGAGACCCAGTACTTC. The chain employs TRBV19 and TRBJ2-5, with D maybe TRBD2 (6 bases). This CDR3 region has 16 residues. V dropped 9 bases and J dropped 0 bases, with 20 bases sitting between them. Per the germline V gene, CDR1 is LNHDA and CDR2 is SQIVND (reference sequence).

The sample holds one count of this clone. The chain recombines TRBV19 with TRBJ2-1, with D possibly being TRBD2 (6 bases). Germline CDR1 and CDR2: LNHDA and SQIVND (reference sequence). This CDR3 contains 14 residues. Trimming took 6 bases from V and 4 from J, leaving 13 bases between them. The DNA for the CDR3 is TGTGCCAGTAGGGCGGGGCACCTATACAATGAGCAGTTCTTC. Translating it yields CASRAGHLYNEQFF.

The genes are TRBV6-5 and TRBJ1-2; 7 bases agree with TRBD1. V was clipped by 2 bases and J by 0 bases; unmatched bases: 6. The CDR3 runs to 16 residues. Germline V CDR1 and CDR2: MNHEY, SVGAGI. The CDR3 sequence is CASSYGTGAANYGYTF. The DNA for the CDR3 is TGTGCCAGCAGTTACGGTACAGGGGCAGCTAACTATGGCTACACCTTC.

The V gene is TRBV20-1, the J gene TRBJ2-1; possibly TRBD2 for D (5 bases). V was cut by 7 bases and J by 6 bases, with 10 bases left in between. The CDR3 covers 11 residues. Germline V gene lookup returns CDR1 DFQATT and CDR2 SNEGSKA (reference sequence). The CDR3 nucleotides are TGCAGTGGAGGGAAGTTCAATGAGCAGTTCTTC. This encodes CSGGKFNEQFF.

The CDR3 coding sequence is TGCGCCAGCAGCCTCCGGGGGACTAATGAAAAACTGTTTTTT. It is translated as CASSLRGTNEKLFF. The chain employs TRBV5-1 and TRBJ1-4, with D maybe TRBD1 (5 bases). Germline CDR1 is SGHRS and CDR2 is YFSETQ. V lost 4 bases to trimming and J lost 2 bases, with 9 bases between them. The CDR3 has 14 residues.

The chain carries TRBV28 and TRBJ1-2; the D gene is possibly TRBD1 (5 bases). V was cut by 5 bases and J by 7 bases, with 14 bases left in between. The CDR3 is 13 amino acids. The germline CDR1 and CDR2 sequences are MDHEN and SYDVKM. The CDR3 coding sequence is TGTGCCAGCAGTGCGACAGAGTTCAGTGGCTACACCTTC. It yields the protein CASSATEFSGYTF.

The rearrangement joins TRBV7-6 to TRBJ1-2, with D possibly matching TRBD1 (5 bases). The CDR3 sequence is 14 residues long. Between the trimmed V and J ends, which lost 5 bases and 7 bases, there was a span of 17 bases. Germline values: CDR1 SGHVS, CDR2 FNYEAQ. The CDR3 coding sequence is TGTGCCAGCAGCCTCGCGGGGGGGTACCGTGGCTACACCTTC. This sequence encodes CASSLAGGYRGYTF.

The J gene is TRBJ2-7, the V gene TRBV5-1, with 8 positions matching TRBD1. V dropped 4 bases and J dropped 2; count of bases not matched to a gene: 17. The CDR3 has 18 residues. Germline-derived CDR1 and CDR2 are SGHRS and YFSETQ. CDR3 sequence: CASSADRGYHTSTYEQYF. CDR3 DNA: TGCGCCAGCAGCGCCGACAGGGGTTACCACACATCGACCTACGAGCAGTACTTC.

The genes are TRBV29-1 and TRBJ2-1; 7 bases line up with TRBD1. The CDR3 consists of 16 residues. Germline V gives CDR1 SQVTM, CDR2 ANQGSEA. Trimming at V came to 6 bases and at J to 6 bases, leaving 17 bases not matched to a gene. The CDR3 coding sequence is TGCAGCGTCCGCGGACGAGACAGGGAGTGGAGCAATGAGCAGTTCTTC. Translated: CSVRGRDREWSNEQFF.

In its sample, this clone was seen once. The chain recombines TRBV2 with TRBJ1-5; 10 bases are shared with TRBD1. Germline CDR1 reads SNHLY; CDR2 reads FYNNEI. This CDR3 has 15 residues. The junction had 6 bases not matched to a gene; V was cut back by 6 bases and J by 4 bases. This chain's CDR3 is CASRVGTGVNQPQHF. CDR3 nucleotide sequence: TGTGCCAGCAGGGTCGGGACAGGGGTGAATCAGCCCCAGCATTTT.

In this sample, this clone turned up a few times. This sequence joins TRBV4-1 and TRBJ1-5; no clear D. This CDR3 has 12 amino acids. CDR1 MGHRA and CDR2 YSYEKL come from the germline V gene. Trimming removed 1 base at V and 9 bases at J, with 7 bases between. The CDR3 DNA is TGCGCCAGCAGCCAAGGATCCGGGCCCCAGCATTTT. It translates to CASSQGSGPQHF.

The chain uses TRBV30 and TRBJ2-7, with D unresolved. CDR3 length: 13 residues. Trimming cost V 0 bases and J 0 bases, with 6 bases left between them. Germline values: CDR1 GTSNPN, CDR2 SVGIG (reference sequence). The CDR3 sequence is CAWSVSNSYEQYF. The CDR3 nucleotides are TGTGCCTGGAGTGTTAGCAACTCCTACGAGCAGTACTTC.

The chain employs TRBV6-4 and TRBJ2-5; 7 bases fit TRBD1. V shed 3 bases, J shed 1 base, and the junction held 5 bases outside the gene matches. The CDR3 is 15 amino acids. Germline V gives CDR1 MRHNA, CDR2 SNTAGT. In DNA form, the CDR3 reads TGTGCCAGCAGTGATCTTGACAGGGCCCAAGAGACCCAGTACTTC. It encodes CASSDLDRAQETQYF.

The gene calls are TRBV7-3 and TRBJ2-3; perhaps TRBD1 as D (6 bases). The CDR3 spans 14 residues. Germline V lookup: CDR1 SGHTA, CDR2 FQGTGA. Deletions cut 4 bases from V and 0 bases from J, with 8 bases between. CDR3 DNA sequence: TGTGCCAGCAGCTATAGGGGGAGCACAGATACGCAGTATTTT. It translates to CASSYRGSTDTQYF.